What follows describes a single T cell receptor beta chain. The antigen is unknown. The data were obtained in a study of CD8+ T cells in alopecia areata. Looking at the study overall: It was 6 to 18 months of tofacitinib, and then there were 6 months off drug.

Peripheral blood, together with lesional scalp punch biopsies, was collected from alopecia areata patients. Whole-study results and caveats: Mouse data revealed clearer TCR sharing than patient data did, a gap possibly tied to HLA.

Investigators isolated RNA and reverse transcribed it into cDNA to act as the sequencing template. Method: immunoSEQ multiplex PCR; TCRdb's copy keeps in-frame clones and lacks some. Of about 140,000 clones listed, around 51% are singletons. V lost 6 bases and J lost 1; bases outside the gene matches: 6. Germline V gene sequence: CDR1 SQVTM, CDR2 ANQGSEA. This CDR3 region has 15 residues. Sequencing was performed on CD4+ T cells sorted from blood, taken at week 0. V gene TRBV29-1 combines with J gene TRBJ2-1, with 10 bases that match TRBD1. This receptor was taken from a human donor with alopecia areata. The CDR3 sequence is CSVEGQGISYNEQFF. The CDR3 nucleotides read TGCAGCGTGGAGGGACAGGGGATTTCCTACAATGAGCAGTTCTTC.